The 17 T cell receptor beta chains below all came from one sample that was sequenced in a study of breast tumors, draining lymph nodes, adjacent tissues. Axillary draining lymph nodes of breast cancer patients supplied the node samples. TCRdb reanalysed the multiplex PCR reads using MiXCR and keeps one entry per CDR3 protein. The sample lists under 350,000 distinct CDR3 sequences, around 31% occurring once. The sample was axillary lymph node tissue. All receptors come from a female donor with breast cancer. Some clones in this sample may be carry-over from other donors' samples.

The gene calls are TRBV27 and TRBJ2-7; 10 bases line up with TRBD2. This CDR3 comprises 16 residues. From germline, CDR1 is MNHEY and CDR2 SMNVEV (reference sequence). The ends lost 0 bases at V and 2 bases at J; junction bases unmatched: 4. CDR3 region: CASSLSGLAHPYEQYF. For the CDR3, the DNA is TGTGCCAGCAGTTTATCGGGACTAGCGCACCCCTACGAGCAGTACTTC.

To note about this clonotype: The junction differs from germline at one of its ends, possibly a read error. The V and J genes are TRBV7-2 and TRBJ1-2, with 9 nucleotides matching TRBD1. CDR1 and CDR2 from the germline V gene are SGHTA and FQGNSA. The CDR3 loop spans 15 amino acids. The CDR3 bases are TGTGCCAACAGCTTACCCAGGACAGGGGTTTATGGCTACACCTTC. Residues: CANSLPRTGVYGYTF.

In this sample, this clonotype turned up a few times. J is TRBJ2-1 and V is TRBV30, with TRBD2 identical over 8 bases. This CDR3 has 16 residues. Germline CDR1 GTSNPN, CDR2 SVGIG (reference sequence). V was pared by 4 bases and J by 10 bases, with 18 bases of the junction left unmatched. CDR3 nucleotide sequence: TGTGCCTGGAACATCGGGATGGCGGGCGGGAGGAAAGAGCAGTTCTTC. It is translated as CAWNIGMAGGRKEQFF.

This chain uses TRBV27 with TRBJ1-2; D uncertain. The V gene's germline CDR1 is MNHEY and CDR2 SMNVEV (reference sequence). This CDR3 is 15 amino acids long. V lost 6 bases, J lost 1 base, and 15 bases lay in between. The CDR3 region is CASSFRFTNNYGYTF. The CDR3 DNA is TGTGCCAGCAGCTTTAGGTTCACGAATAACTATGGCTACACCTTC.

The sample holds many counts of this clonotype. The chain couples TRBV15 to TRBJ2-7; TRBD2 agrees at 7 bases. Germline loops: CDR1 LNHNV, CDR2 YYDKDF (reference sequence). The junction had 2 bases not matched to a gene; V was cut back by 1 base and J by 2 bases. The CDR3 totals 14 residues. The CDR3 loop is CATSRGLAAYEQYF. CDR3 nucleotide sequence: TGTGCCACCAGCAGAGGGCTAGCGGCCTACGAGCAGTACTTC.

This clonotype was seen at least ten times. CDR3 in amino acids: CASSLVAGGPTGELFF. CDR3 sequence (DNA): TGTGCCAGCAGCTTAGTAGCGGGAGGCCCCACCGGGGAGCTGTTTTTT. The chain employs TRBV7-2 and TRBJ2-2; 10 bases align to TRBD2. The CDR3 is 16 amino acids. V lost 1 base and J lost 4; bases outside the gene matches: 3. Per the germline V gene, CDR1 is SGHTA and CDR2 is FQGNSA. Drawing the rest from reference TRBV7-2 and TRBJ2-2, the complete variable domain is GAGVSQSPSNKVTEKGKDVELRCDPISGHTALYWYRQSLGQGLEFLIYFQGNSAPDKSGLPSDRFSAERTGGSVSTLTIQRTQQEDSAVYLCASSLVAGGPTGELFFGEGSRLTVL.

This clonotype came up many times. This chain joins TRBV7-8 and TRBJ2-5; no clear D gene. The ends were cut back, 5 bases at V and 4 bases at J, with 5 bases in the middle. Per the germline V gene, CDR1 is SGHVS and CDR2 is FQNEAQ. This CDR3 comprises 11 residues. CDR3 in DNA: TGTGCCAGCAGCAATGGAGAGACCCAGTACTTC. Translated, it gives CASSNGETQYF.

For this clonotype: A read error is possible here, since a much larger clone lies one base away. DNA for the CDR3: TGTGCCAGCAGTCACCCCGGACACGAGAATCAGCCCCAGCGTTTT. Protein product: CASSHPGHENQPQRF. This chain joins TRBV6-6 and TRBJ1-5; a possible D gene is TRBD1 (5 bases). Per germline, CDR1 MNHNY and CDR2 SVGAGI (reference sequence). The CDR3 is 15 residues long.

This clonotype was picked up many times. The V and J genes are TRBV7-8 and TRBJ2-7; D unclear. CDR1 and CDR2 (germline): SGHVS, FQNEAQ. The CDR3 contains 13 residues. V was shortened by 0 bases and J by 3 bases, with 6 bases between the two germline ends. CDR3 DNA: TGTGCCAGCAGCTTAGCTGTGGTCTACGAGCAGTACTTC. Translated, it gives CASSLAVVYEQYF.

This clonotype was found many times. This rearrangement joins TRBV5-1 to TRBJ1-4, with 8 nucleotides matching TRBD1. V gave up 4 bases and J gave up 4 bases; unmatched junction bases: 3. There are 14 residues in the CDR3. Germline CDR1 reads SGHRS; CDR2 reads YFSETQ. The chain's CDR3 is CASSGGTGNEKLFF. The CDR3 DNA reads as TGCGCCAGCAGCGGGGGGACAGGTAATGAAAAACTGTTTTTT.

This clonotype appeared many times. The junction shows a germline mismatch at one end, possibly a read error. The chain recombines TRBV20-1 with TRBJ2-7; D is perhaps TRBD2 (6 bases). This CDR3 comprises 11 residues. Germline V gives CDR1 DFQATT, CDR2 SNEGSKA (reference sequence). CDR3 bases: TGCAGTGCTAGAGATGACAGTCGGGGGATTTTC. Translating it yields CSARDDSRGIF.

This clonotype was seen ten or more times. The genes are TRBV12-3 or TRBV12-4 and TRBJ1-2, with D possibly matching TRBD1 (5 bases). The CDR3 sequence is 15 residues long. Trimming left V 2 bases short and J 0 bases short, with 10 bases between. The CDR3 DNA reads as TGTGCCAGCAGTTTAAGTAGAGGGGCTAACTATGGCTACACCTTC. It translates to CASSLSRGANYGYTF.

Points on this clonotype: Because it lacks the conserved phenylalanine or tryptophan at the end, this CDR3 is likely a read error. The chain uses TRBV5-8 and TRBJ2-7, with D tentatively TRBD2 (6 bases). V lost 1 base to trimming and J lost 2 bases, with 10 bases between them. Germline V gene sequence: CDR1 SGHTS, CDR2 YDEGEE. CDR3 size: 14 residues. In DNA, the CDR3 is TGTGCCAGCAGCTTGTGGGAGGTTGCCTACGAGCAGTACCTC. Translated, it gives CASSLWEVAYEQYL.

Note on this clonotype: A single base separates this from a much larger clone, so it may be a read error. The genes are TRBV12-3 or TRBV12-4 and TRBJ2-7; D remains unclear. The CDR3 extends over 13 amino acids. CDR3 nucleotides: TGTGCCGGCAGTTTGGTACAGTTGGGCGAGCAGTACTTC. Translated: CAGSLVQLGEQYF.

In this sample, this clonotype turned up many times. In nucleotides, the CDR3 is TGCAGTGCTAGTCCTAGCGGGAGCGTTTTGGGCTCCTACGAGCAGTACTTC. This gives the protein CSASPSGSVLGSYEQYF. V usage is TRBV20-1 and J usage is TRBJ2-7, with 10 bases fitting TRBD2. V lost 3 bases and J lost 0; bases outside the gene matches: 11. The CDR3 sequence is 17 residues long. Germline V gene lookup returns CDR1 DFQATT and CDR2 SNEGSKA (reference sequence).

This clonotype has ten or more counts. This sequence joins TRBV19 and TRBJ2-3; 7 bases are a match to TRBD1. Germline values: CDR1 LNHDA, CDR2 SQIVND (reference sequence). V was pared by 3 bases and J by 2 bases, with 8 bases of the junction left unmatched. This CDR3 is built from 16 residues. The CDR3 nucleotides are TGTGCCAGTAGTATGTCAGGGGGTTCGTTCACAGATACGCAGTATTTT. This gives the protein CASSMSGGSFTDTQYF.

This clonotype was counted ten times or more. This chain connects TRBV14 to TRBJ2-1; 9 bases fit TRBD2. CDR3 length: 13 amino acids. V was pared by 5 bases and J by 5 bases, with 1 base of the junction left unmatched. Germline V gene data show CDR1 as SGHDN and CDR2 as FVKESK. The DNA of the CDR3 is TGTGCCAGCAGCTGGACTAGCGACAATGAGCAGTTCTTC. Translation: CASSWTSDNEQFF.